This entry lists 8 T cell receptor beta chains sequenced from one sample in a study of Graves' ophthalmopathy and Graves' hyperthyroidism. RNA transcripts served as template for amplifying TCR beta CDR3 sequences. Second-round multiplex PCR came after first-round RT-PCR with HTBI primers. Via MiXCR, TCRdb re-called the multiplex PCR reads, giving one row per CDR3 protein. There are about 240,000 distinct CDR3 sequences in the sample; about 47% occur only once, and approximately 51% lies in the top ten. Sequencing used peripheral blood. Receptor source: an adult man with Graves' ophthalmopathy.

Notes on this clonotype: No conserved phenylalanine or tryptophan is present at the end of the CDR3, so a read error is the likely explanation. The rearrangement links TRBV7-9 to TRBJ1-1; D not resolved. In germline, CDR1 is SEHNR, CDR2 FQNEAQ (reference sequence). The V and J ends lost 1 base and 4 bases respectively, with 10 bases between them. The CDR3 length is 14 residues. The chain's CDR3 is CASSLEGRTTEAFL. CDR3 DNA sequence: TGTGCCAGCAGCTTAGAGGGCAGGACCACTGAAGCTTTCCTT.

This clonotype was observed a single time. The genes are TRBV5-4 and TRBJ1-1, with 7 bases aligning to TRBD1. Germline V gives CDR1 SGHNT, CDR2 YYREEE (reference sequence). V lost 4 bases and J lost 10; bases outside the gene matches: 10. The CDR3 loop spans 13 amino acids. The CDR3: CASSQETGVVAFF. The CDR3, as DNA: TGTGCCAGCAGCCAAGAAACAGGGGTGGTAGCTTTCTTT.

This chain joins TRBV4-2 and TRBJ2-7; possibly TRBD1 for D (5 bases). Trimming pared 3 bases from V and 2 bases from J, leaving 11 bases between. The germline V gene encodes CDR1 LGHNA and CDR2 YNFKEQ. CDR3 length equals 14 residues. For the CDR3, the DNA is TGTGCCAGCAGCCACCTTGACAGACCCTACGAGCAGTACTTC. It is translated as CASSHLDRPYEQYF.

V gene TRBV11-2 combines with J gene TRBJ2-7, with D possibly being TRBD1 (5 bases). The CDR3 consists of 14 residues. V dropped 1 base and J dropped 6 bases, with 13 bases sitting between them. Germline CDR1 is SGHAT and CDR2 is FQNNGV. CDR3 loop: CASSLGRQSPEQYF. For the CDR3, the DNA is TGTGCCAGCAGCTTAGGGAGACAGTCCCCCGAGCAGTACTTC.

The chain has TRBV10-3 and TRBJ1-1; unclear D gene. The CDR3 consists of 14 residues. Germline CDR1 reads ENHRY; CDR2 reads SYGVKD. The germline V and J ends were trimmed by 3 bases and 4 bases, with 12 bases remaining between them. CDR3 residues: CAISDSSPGTEAFF. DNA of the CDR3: TGTGCCATCAGTGATTCCTCACCAGGCACTGAAGCTTTCTTT.

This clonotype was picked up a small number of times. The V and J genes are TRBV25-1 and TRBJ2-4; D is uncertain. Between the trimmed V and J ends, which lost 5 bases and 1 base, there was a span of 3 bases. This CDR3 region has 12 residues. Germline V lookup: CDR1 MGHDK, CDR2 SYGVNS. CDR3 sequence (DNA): TGTGCCAGCAGTTACGCCAAAAACATTCAGTACTTC. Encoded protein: CASSYAKNIQYF.

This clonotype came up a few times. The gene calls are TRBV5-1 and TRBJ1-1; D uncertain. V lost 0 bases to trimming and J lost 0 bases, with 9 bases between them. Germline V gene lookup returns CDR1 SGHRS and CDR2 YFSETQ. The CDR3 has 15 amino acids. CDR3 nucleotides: TGCGCCAGCAGCTTGGGCGGCATACTGAACACTGAAGCTTTCTTT. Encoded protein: CASSLGGILNTEAFF. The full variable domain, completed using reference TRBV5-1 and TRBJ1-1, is KAGVTQTPRYLIKTRGQQVTLSCSPISGHRSVSWYQQTPGQGLQFLFEYFSETQRNKGNFPGRFSGRQFSNSRSEMNVSTLELGDSALYLCASSLGGILNTEAFFGQGTRLTVV.

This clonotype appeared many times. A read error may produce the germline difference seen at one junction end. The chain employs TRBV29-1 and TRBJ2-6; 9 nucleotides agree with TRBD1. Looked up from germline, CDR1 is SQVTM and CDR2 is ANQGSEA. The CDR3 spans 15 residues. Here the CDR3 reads CSVGTGTSEANVLTF. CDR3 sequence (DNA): TGCAGCGTCGGGACAGGGACCTCTGAGGCCAACGTCCTGACTTTC.